Listed below are T cell receptor beta chains from one sample, sequenced in a study of radiotherapy plus CTLA-4 blockade in lung cancer. Profiling relied on immunoSEQ multiplex PCR, and the TCRdb table lists in-frame clones only, not all of them. The data hold tens of thousands of clones, with around 85% observed a single time. The sample in question was peripheral blood, obtained from a patient treated with radiotherapy plus ipilimumab. Receptor source: a human donor with non-small cell lung cancer who had stable disease on radiotherapy plus ipilimumab. Each CDR3 is given with its conserved first and last residue. Each record gives: clone size, D gene, V gene, J gene, CDR3 protein, CDR3 DNA. D genes are given only for firm matches. Some rows mark clone size as missing; the rest say once, few, many or name a class of expanded clone.

.	.	TRBV28	TRBJ1-5	CASSLLLSGQGSNQPQHF	TGTGCCAGCAGTCTACTCCTATCAGGGCAGGGTAGCAATCAGCCCCAGCATTTT
.	.	TRBV19	TRBJ1-1	CASSSRQDATEAFF	TGTGCCAGTAGTTCCCGACAGGACGCCACTGAAGCTTTCTTT
once	TRBD2	TRBV27	TRBJ2-5	CASRGGLAGDRETQYF	TGTGCCAGCAGGGGGGGCCTAGCGGGAGACCGGGAGACCCAGTACTTC
once	TRBD2	TRBV7-2	TRBJ2-1	CASSLGTSGRVHEQFF	TGTGCCAGCAGCTTAGGGACTAGCGGGAGGGTACATGAGCAGTTCTTC
once	TRBD2	TRBV28	TRBJ2-4	CASSFTRRLAGGSRDIQYF	TGTGCCAGCAGTTTTACACGCCGACTAGCGGGAGGGTCCAGGGACATTCAGTACTTC
.	.	TRBV28	TRBJ1-1	CAAGGVANTEAFF	TGTGCCGCGGGGGGGGTGGCGAACACTGAAGCTTTCTTT
.	.	TRBV27	TRBJ2-1	CASSWQGRNEQFF	TGTGCCAGCAGTTGGCAGGGAAGGAATGAGCAGTTCTTC
.	TRBD2	TRBV13	TRBJ2-1	CASSRPTGGLGRGNEQFF	TGTGCCAGCAGCCGCCCTACGGGGGGACTAGGACGTGGGAATGAGCAGTTCTTC
.	.	TRBV2	TRBJ2-1	CASMDSSYNEQFF	TGTGCCAGCATGGACAGCTCCTACAATGAGCAGTTCTTC
once	.	TRBV9	TRBJ2-6	CASSVNRNSSGANVLTF	TGTGCCAGCAGCGTAAACAGGAATTCCTCTGGGGCCAACGTCCTGACTTTC
few	TRBD2	TRBV7-9	TRBJ2-7	CASSLIGGLADVSYEQYF	TGTGCCAGCAGCCTAATAGGTGGACTAGCGGACGTCTCCTACGAGCAGTACTTC
.	.	TRBV5-5	TRBJ2-3	CASSLGLGTDTQYF	TGTGCCAGCAGCTTGGGACTAGGCACAGATACGCAGTATTTT
.	.	TRBV29-1	TRBJ2-6	CSVGETGRLSGANVLTF	TGCAGCGTTGGCGAGACAGGCAGACTCTCTGGGGCCAACGTCCTGACTTTC
.	TRBD2	TRBV6-6	TRBJ2-7	CAIRRVREVRKYF	TGTGCCATCCGCAGGGTGCGGGAGGTTCGGAAGTACTTC
.	.	TRBV7-9	TRBJ2-7	CASSPGYEQYF	TGTGCCAGCAGCCCAGGTTACGAGCAGTACTTC
.	.	TRBV11-2	TRBJ1-2	CASSFAGGDYGYTF	TGTGCCAGCAGCTTCGCTGGGGGGGACTATGGCTACACCTTC
once	.	TRBV21-1	TRBJ2-5	CASSARTEAETQYF	TGTGCCAGCAGCGCCAGGACAGAAGCAGAGACCCAGTACTTC
.	TRBD1	TRBV5-1	TRBJ1-4	CASSFRDRDEKLFF	TGCGCCAGCAGCTTCCGGGACAGGGATGAAAAACTGTTTTTT
.	.	TRBV12-5	TRBJ2-7	CASGHPIQNPSHEQYF	TGTGCTAGTGGTCATCCCATACAGAATCCGTCCCACGAGCAGTACTTC
.	TRBD1	TRBV28	TRBJ2-7	CASSPTGGGYEQYF	TGTGCCAGCAGTCCTACAGGGGGCGGATACGAGCAGTACTTC
.	TRBD2	TRBV9	TRBJ2-1	CASSLRAGGSVNEQFF	TGTGCCAGCAGCCTGAGGGCGGGAGGATCGGTCAATGAGCAGTTCTTC
.	.	TRBV10-3	TRBJ2-7	CAISLHVEKDSYEQYF	TGTGCCATCAGTTTACACGTGGAGAAGGACTCATACGAGCAGTACTTC
.	.	TRBV5-8	TRBJ2-3	CASSLPERGTQYF	TGTGCCAGCAGCCTCCCGGAGAGAGGTACGCAGTATTTT
once	.	TRBV5-1	TRBJ2-7	CASSLVLGPSAYEQYF	TGCGCCAGCAGCTTGGTGCTGGGCCCCTCAGCCTACGAGCAGTACTTC
.	.	TRBV20-1	TRBJ1-5	CSEQVNQPQHF	TGCAGTGAACAGGTCAATCAGCCCCAGCATTTT
few	.	TRBV6-1	TRBJ1-1	CASSWGQNTEAFF	TGTGCCAGCAGTTGGGGACAGAACACTGAAGCTTTCTTT
.	TRBD2	TRBV9	TRBJ2-7	CASSVGAGGGSYEQYF	TGTGCCAGCAGCGTAGGCGCGGGAGGGGGGTCCTACGAGCAGTACTTC
.	TRBD2	TRBV7-2	TRBJ2-3	CASSSRLAGGRTDTQYF	TGTGCCAGCAGCTCTAGACTAGCGGGGGGCCGCACAGATACGCAGTATTTT
.	.	TRBV27	TRBJ2-7	CASSLSRSRERYF	TGTGCCAGCAGTTTATCGAGATCCCGGGAGCGGTACTTC
.	TRBD1	TRBV6-5	TRBJ1-2	CASRDRGVHGYTF	TGTGCCAGCCGGGACAGGGGAGTTCATGGCTACACCTTC
.	.	TRBV2	TRBJ2-7	CASSEDSRYYEQYF	TGTGCCAGCAGTGAAGATAGCAGATACTACGAGCAGTACTTC
.	TRBD2	TRBV9	TRBJ2-1	CASSPRLAGVAQFF	TGTGCCAGCAGCCCTCGACTAGCGGGAGTGGCGCAGTTCTTC
.	.	TRBV27	TRBJ2-3	CASSSPRVSTDTQYF	TGTGCCAGCAGCTCGCCACGGGTTAGCACAGATACGCAGTATTTT
.	.	TRBV29-1	TRBJ2-7	CSVSPEESGYEQYF	TGCAGCGTCTCCCCGGAGGAGAGTGGCTACGAGCAGTACTTC
.	TRBD2	TRBV18	TRBJ2-5	CASSPVRGAGVGMETQYF	TGTGCCAGCTCACCGGTAAGGGGAGCGGGAGTAGGCATGGAGACCCAGTACTTC
.	TRBD2	TRBV28	TRBJ2-7	CASSPRQGLAGAYEQYF	TGTGCCAGCAGTCCGCGTCAGGGACTAGCGGGGGCCTACGAGCAGTACTTC
.	TRBD2	TRBV18	TRBJ2-7	CASSPPSGSYEQYF	TGTGCCAGCTCACCGCCTAGCGGGTCCTACGAGCAGTACTTC
.	.	TRBV28	TRBJ1-2	CATKELSVGVYTF	TGTGCCACCAAGGAACTCTCCGTAGGGGTCTACACCTTC
once	TRBD2	TRBV11-1	TRBJ2-1	CASSLARYNEQFF	TGTGCCAGTTCACTAGCGAGATACAATGAGCAGTTCTTC
few	TRBD1	TRBV5-1	TRBJ1-2	CASSPGQAYGYTF	TGCGCCAGCAGCCCCGGACAGGCCTATGGCTACACCTTC
few	TRBD1	TRBV27	TRBJ1-1	CASSGRQGKGPEAFF	TGTGCCAGCAGTGGCCGACAGGGTAAAGGCCCTGAAGCTTTCTTT
.	TRBD1	TRBV15	TRBJ2-7	CATSRGDSAYEQYF	TGTGCCACCAGCAGAGGGGACAGTGCCTACGAGCAGTACTTC
.	TRBD1	TRBV18	TRBJ1-1	CASSPSGGRNTEAFF	TGTGCCAGCTCACCCTCAGGGGGCAGGAACACTGAAGCTTTCTTT
.	TRBD1	TRBV27	TRBJ2-2	CASSLSGQMNTGELFF	TGTGCCAGCAGTTTATCGGGACAGATGAACACCGGGGAGCTGTTTTTT
few	.	TRBV5-6	TRBJ1-4	CASSRTGSMTNEKLFF	TGTGCCAGCAGCCGAACAGGGTCCATGACTAATGAAAAACTGTTTTTT
.	.	TRBV7-2	TRBJ2-7	CASSLATGSGSYEQYF	TGTGCCAGCAGCTTAGCGACGGGGTCTGGATCCTACGAGCAGTACTTC
once	.	TRBV2	TRBJ1-2	CASDIQGSVYGYTF	TGTGCCAGTGATATACAGGGATCCGTGTATGGCTACACCTTC
.	TRBD2	TRBV7-9	TRBJ2-3	CASSPTQREADTQYF	TGTGCCAGCAGCCCGACTCAGCGGGAGGCAGATACGCAGTATTTT
.	.	TRBV4-3	TRBJ1-4	CASSLRGGVDEKLFF	TGCGCCAGCAGCCTCCGGGGGGGGGTAGACGAAAAACTGTTTTTT
.	TRBD2	TRBV11-2	TRBJ2-3	CASSLSSGRGTQYF	TGTGCCAGCAGCTTATCCAGCGGGAGGGGTACGCAGTATTTT